The present T cell receptor (beta chain) was sequenced within a study of beta chain features in type 1 diabetes. Study findings and constraints: Small HLA sub-analyses could not settle whether HLA shapes TCRB rearrangement.

Expressed TCRB transcripts were sequenced because the isolated RNA had all been reverse transcribed beforehand. TCRdb's copy holds only in-frame clones and misses some; the assay was immunoSEQ multiplex PCR. Among around 300,000 clones listed, approximately 15% were seen once. For this clone: What it binds is unknown.

The receptor's source is a man younger than 40 in good health. Sequenced input: central memory CD4+ T cells from blood.

This CDR3 is CASSLAPRQANSGNTIYF. The CDR3 DNA sequence: TGTGCCAGCAGCTTAGCGCCCCGACAGGCCAACTCTGGAAACACCATATATTTT. The rearrangement uses TRBV7-8 and TRBJ1-3; possibly TRBD1 for D (6 bases). The CDR3 is 18 amino acids. Trimming took 0 bases from V and 0 from J, leaving 15 bases between them. CDR1 and CDR2 from the germline V gene are SGHVS and FQNEAQ.